This T cell receptor (beta chain) was captured in a study of shared clonotypes between healthy human individuals. General study results and limits: Naive subsets generally had larger estimated richness than memory subsets.

The naive CD8 population came from CD45RO-negative cells selected for CCR7, without terminally differentiated effector memory CD45RA+ cells. The donors were all Caucasian adults (living in Nashville, Tennessee). In regard to this clone: Its specificity is unknown. Other DNA sequences in this specimen translate into the identical CDR3.

An assay was performed, and its level was deep. Original methodology: From ImmunoSEQ came sequences covering only the junction and carrying no quality scores, so filtering differed. Measured with immunoSEQ multiplex PCR; TCRdb has only the in-frame clones, and not every one. V, J and clone size are those of that table, while D and trimming were read from the DNA. Among about 700,000 clones, 92% were seen once, and the ten largest hold roughly 22%. Sample: naive CD8+ T cells sorted from blood. The receptor's source is a man under 40 in good health.

The CDR3 loop is CASSAWDSQETQYF. The CDR3 DNA follows: TGTGCCAGCAGCGCCTGGGACAGCCAAGAGACCCAGTACTTC. The chain is built from TRBV9 and TRBJ2-5, with 7 bases lining up with TRBD1. This CDR3 region has 14 residues. The J segment lost 1 base and the V segment lost 3 bases, leaving 3 bases of the junction unmatched. CDR1 is SGDLS and CDR2 is YYNGEE in the germline V gene.